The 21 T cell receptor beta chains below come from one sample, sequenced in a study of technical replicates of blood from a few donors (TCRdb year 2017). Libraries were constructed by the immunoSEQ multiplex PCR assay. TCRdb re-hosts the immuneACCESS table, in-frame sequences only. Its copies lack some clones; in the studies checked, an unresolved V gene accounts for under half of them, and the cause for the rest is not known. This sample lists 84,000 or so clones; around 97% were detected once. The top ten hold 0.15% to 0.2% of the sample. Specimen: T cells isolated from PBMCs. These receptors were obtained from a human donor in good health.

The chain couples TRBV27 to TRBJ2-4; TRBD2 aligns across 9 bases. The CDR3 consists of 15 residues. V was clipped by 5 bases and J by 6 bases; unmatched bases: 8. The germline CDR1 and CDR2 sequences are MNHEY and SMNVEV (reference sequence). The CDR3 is CASSPSYSGRNIQYF. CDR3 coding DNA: TGTGCCAGCAGTCCAAGCTATAGCGGGAGAAACATTCAGTACTTC.

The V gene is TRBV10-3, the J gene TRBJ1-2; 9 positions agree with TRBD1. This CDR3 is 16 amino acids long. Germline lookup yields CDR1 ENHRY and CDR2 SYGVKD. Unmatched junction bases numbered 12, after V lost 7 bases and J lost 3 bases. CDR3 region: CAITKDRGSTDYGYTF. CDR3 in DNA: TGTGCCATCACTAAGGACAGGGGATCGACTGACTATGGCTACACCTTC.

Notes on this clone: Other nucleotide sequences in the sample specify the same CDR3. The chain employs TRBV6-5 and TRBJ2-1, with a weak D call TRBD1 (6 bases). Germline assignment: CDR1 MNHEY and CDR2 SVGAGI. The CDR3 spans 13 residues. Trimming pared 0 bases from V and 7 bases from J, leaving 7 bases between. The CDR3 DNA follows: TGTGCCAGCAGTTACTCGACAGGTAATGAGCAGTTCTTC. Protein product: CASSYSTGNEQFF.

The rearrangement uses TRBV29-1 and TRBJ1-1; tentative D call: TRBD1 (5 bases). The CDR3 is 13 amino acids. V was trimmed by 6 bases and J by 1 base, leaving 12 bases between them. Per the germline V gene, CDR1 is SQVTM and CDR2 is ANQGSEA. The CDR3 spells CSVGDRQNTEAFF. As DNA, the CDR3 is TGCAGCGTCGGTGACAGACAGAACACTGAAGCTTTCTTT.

CDR3 loop: CASLNTGVTEAFF. CDR3 in DNA: TGTGCCAGCCTTAATACAGGGGTGACTGAAGCTTTCTTT. The genes are TRBV7-9 and TRBJ1-1, with 7 nucleotides matching TRBD1. The CDR3 runs to 13 residues. Germline V gives CDR1 SEHNR, CDR2 FQNEAQ (reference sequence). Unmatched junction bases numbered 8, after V lost 8 bases and J lost 5 bases.

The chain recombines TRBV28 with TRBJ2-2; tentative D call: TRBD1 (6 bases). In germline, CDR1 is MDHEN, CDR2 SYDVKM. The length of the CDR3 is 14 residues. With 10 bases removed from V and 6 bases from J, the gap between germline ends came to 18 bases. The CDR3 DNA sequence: TGTGCCATCTCACTTTTAAGGACAGCCGGGGAGCTGTTTTTT. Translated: CAISLLRTAGELFF.

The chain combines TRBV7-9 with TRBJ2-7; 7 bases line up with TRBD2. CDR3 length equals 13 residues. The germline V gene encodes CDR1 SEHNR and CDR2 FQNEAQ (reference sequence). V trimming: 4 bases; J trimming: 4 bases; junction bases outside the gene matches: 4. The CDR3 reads CASSWGGEYEQYF. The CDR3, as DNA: TGTGCCAGCAGCTGGGGAGGGGAGTACGAGCAGTACTTC.

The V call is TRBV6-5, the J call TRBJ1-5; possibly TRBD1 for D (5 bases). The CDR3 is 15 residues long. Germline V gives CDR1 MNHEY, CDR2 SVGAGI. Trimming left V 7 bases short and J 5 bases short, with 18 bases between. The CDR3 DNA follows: TGTGCCAGCACTCGTGATTCCACAGGAGATCAGCCCCAGCATTTT. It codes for CASTRDSTGDQPQHF.

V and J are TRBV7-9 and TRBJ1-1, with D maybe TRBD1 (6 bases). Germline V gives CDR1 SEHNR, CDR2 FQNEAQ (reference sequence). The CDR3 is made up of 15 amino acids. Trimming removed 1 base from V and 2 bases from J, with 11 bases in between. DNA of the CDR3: TGTGCCAGCAGCTTAGGAGGGGGGGGAAACACTGAAGCTTTCTTT. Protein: CASSLGGGGNTEAFF.

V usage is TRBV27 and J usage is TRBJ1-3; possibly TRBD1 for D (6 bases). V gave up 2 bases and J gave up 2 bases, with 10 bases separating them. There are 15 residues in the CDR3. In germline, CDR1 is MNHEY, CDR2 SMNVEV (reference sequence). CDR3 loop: CASSLTGSPGNTIYF. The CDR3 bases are TGTGCCAGCAGTTTAACAGGGTCCCCTGGAAACACCATATATTTT.

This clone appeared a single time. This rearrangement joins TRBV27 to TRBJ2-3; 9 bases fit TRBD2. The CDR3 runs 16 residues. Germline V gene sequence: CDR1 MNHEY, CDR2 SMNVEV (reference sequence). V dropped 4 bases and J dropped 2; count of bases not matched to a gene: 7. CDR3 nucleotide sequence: TGTGCCAGCAGTTCCACAGGACTAGCGATCACAGATACGCAGTATTTT. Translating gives CASSSTGLAITDTQYF.

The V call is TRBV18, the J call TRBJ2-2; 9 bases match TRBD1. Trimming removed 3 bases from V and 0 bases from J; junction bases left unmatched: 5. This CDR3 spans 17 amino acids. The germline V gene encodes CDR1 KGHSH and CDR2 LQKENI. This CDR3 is CASSPYGTGSNTGELFF. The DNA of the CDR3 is TGTGCCAGCTCACCGTATGGGACAGGGTCGAACACCGGGGAGCTGTTTTTT.

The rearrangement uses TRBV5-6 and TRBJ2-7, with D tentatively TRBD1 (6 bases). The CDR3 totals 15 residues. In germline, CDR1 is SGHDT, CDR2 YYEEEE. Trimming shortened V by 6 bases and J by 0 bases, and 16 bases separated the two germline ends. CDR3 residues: CASNPTGSGSYEQYF. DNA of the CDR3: TGTGCCAGCAACCCAACAGGGAGCGGCTCCTACGAGCAGTACTTC. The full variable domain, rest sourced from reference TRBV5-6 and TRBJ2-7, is DAGVTQSPTHLIKTRGQQVTLRCSPKSGHDTVSWYQQALGQGPQFIFQYYEEEERQRGNFPDRFSGHQFPNYSSELNVNALLLGDSALYLCASNPTGSGSYEQYFGPGTRLTVT.

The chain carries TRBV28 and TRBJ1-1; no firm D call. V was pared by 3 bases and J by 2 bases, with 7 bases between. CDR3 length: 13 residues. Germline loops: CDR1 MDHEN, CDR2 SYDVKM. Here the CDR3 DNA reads TGTGCCAGCAGTTTCCGAGCAAACACTGAAGCTTTCTTT. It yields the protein CASSFRANTEAFF.

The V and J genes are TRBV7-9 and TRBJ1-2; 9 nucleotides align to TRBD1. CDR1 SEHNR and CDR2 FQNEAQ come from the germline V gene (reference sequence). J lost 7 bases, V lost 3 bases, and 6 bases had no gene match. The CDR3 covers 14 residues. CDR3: CASSLRDREGGYTF. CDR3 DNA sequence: TGTGCCAGCAGCTTGAGGGACAGGGAGGGTGGCTACACCTTC.

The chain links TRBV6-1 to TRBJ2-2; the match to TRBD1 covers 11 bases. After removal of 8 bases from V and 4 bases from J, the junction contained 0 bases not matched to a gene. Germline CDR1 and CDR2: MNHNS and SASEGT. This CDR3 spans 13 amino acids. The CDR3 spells CASGTGGTGELFF. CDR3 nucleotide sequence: TGTGCCAGCGGGACAGGGGGCACCGGGGAGCTGTTTTTT.

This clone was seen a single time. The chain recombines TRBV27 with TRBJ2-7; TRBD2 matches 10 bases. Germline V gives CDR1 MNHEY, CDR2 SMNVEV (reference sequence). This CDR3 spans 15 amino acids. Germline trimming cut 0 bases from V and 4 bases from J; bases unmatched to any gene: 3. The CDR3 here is CASSLSSGGAYEQYF. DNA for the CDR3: TGTGCCAGCAGTTTATCGAGCGGGGGGGCGTACGAGCAGTACTTC.

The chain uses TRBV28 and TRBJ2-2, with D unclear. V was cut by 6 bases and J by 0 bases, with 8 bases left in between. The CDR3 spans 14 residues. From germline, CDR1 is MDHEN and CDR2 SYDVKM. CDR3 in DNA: TGTGCCAGCAGATCACAGCCGAACACCGGGGAGCTGTTTTTT. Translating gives CASRSQPNTGELFF.

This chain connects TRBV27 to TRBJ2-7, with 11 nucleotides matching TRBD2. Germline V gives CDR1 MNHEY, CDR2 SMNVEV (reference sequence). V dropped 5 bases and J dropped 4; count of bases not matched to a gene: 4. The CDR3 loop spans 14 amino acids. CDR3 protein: CASSLASGGYEQYF. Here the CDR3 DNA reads TGTGCCAGCAGTCTGGCTAGCGGGGGGTACGAGCAGTACTTC.

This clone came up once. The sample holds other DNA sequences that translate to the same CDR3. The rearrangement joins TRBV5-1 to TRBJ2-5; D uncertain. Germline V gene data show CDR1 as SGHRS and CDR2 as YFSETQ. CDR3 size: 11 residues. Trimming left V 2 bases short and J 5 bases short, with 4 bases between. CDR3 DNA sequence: TGCGCCAGCAGCTTCGAGGAGACCCAGTACTTC. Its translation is CASSFEETQYF.

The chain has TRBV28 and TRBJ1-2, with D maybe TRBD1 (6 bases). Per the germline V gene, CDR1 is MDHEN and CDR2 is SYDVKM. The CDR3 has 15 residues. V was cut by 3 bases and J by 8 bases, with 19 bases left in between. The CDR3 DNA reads TGTGCCAGCAGTTTGGGGCGTGAGGGGGGGAAAGGCTACACCTTC. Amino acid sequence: CASSLGREGGKGYTF.